The 32 T cell receptor beta chains below all came from one sample that was sequenced in a study of Tregs in tolerant kidney transplant recipients. The data were produced by immunoSEQ multiplex PCR, yet TCRdb's version contains in-frame clones alone and is incomplete. The profile shows 60,000 to 65,000 clones, 95% to 98% of them singletons. The sample consisted of Tregs from blood, taken before the transplant. Every receptor here comes from a human donor who received a combined kidney and bone marrow transplant.

The chain combines TRBV27 with TRBJ2-2; no clear D gene. Germline loops: CDR1 MNHEY, CDR2 SMNVEV (reference sequence). V was cut by 5 bases and J by 2 bases, with 6 bases left in between. This CDR3 is 13 amino acids long. CDR3 loop: CASSRANTGELFF. The CDR3 nucleotides are TGTGCCAGCAGTCGAGCAAACACCGGGGAGCTGTTTTTT.

The CDR3 here is CASRYGGDEQYF. The CDR3 DNA reads TGTGCCAGCAGGTATGGGGGGGACGAGCAGTACTTC. The chain combines TRBV2 with TRBJ2-7; 7 bases are a match to TRBD2. From germline, CDR1 is SNHLY and CDR2 FYNNEI. The V segment lost 6 bases and the J segment 5 bases; nucleotides outside the gene matches: 4. This CDR3 comprises 12 residues.

The chain combines TRBV18 with TRBJ2-4; weak D call: TRBD2 (6 bases). The CDR3 totals 15 residues. Germline V CDR1 and CDR2: KGHSH, LQKENI. Trimming shortened V by 6 bases and J by 0 bases, and 12 bases separated the two germline ends. The CDR3: CASSGGPQAKNIQYF. In nucleotides, the CDR3 is TGTGCCAGCTCCGGGGGACCACAAGCCAAAAACATTCAGTACTTC. The variable domain in full, completed from reference TRBV18 and TRBJ2-4, reads NAGVMQNPRHLVRRRGQEARLRCSPMKGHSHVYWYRQLPEEGLKFMVYLQKENIIDESGMPKERFSAEFPKEGPSILRIQQVVRGDSAAYFCASSGGPQAKNIQYFGAGTRLSVL.

V and J are TRBV28 and TRBJ2-3, with 12 bases that match TRBD1. The length of the CDR3 is 20 residues. With 3 bases clipped from V and 1 base from J, the junction kept 14 bases outside the gene matches. Germline V gene lookup returns CDR1 MDHEN and CDR2 SYDVKM. Here the CDR3 DNA reads TGTGCCAGCAGTTTCCTAGCGTTCTTGGGACAGGGGGCGGGCACAGATACGCAGTATTTT. Residues: CASSFLAFLGQGAGTDTQYF. The entire variable domain, with the rest obtained from reference TRBV28 and TRBJ2-3, is as follows: DVKVTQSSRYLVKRTGEKVFLECVQDMDHENMFWYRQDPGLGLRLIYFSYDVKMKEKGDIPEGYSVSREKKERFSLILESASTNQTSMYLCASSFLAFLGQGAGTDTQYFGPGTRLTVL.

This clone occurred a few times. The chain uses TRBV4-3 and TRBJ1-5; D not certain. The germline V and J ends were trimmed by 1 base and 0 bases, with 4 bases remaining between them. Germline V gene lookup returns CDR1 LGHNA and CDR2 YSLEER. This CDR3 has 14 amino acids. The CDR3 is CASSQGYSNQPQHF. The CDR3 DNA follows: TGCGCCAGCAGCCAAGGTTATAGCAATCAGCCCCAGCATTTT.

Of note for this clone: The DNA is left out, because the CDR3 cannot be placed on it with certainty; the CDR3 is given as TCRdb lists it. The chain recombines TRBV7-3 with TRBJ2-3; the table's D call, TRBD2, was not checked against the DNA. The CDR3 comprises 14 residues, both ends counted. The germline V gene encodes CDR1 SGHTA and CDR2 FQGTGA. The CDR3 loop is CASSSGLSTDTQYF.

V and J are TRBV5-1 and TRBJ1-2, with TRBD1 matching 8 bases. CDR1 is SGHRS and CDR2 is YFSETQ in the germline V gene. V shed 4 bases and J 1 base; nucleotides not matched to a gene: 6. The CDR3 loop spans 15 amino acids. CDR3 DNA: TGCGCCAGCAGCATAGGACAGGGATTTAACTATGGCTACACCTTC. It encodes CASSIGQGFNYGYTF.

This clone was recorded only once. The V call is TRBV14, the J call TRBJ2-1, with 9 bases fitting TRBD1. Germline assignment: CDR1 SGHDN and CDR2 FVKESK. V was clipped by 1 base and J by 2 bases; unmatched bases: 3. This CDR3 region has 16 residues. The CDR3 reads CASSQGQGVPYNEQFF. The CDR3 region has the DNA TGTGCCAGCAGCCAAGGACAGGGGGTCCCCTACAATGAGCAGTTCTTC.

This sequence joins TRBV11-3 and TRBJ2-7; D is possibly TRBD1 (7 bases). The germline gives CDR1 SGHNT, CDR2 YENEEA. The CDR3 has 15 residues. Trimming left V 5 bases short and J 2 bases short, with 16 bases between. The CDR3 protein is CASSRRGTAPYEQYF. CDR3 sequence (DNA): TGTGCCAGCAGCCGTCGGGGGACAGCCCCCTACGAGCAGTACTTC. Combining the CDR3 with reference TRBV11-3 and TRBJ2-7 gives the whole variable domain EAGVVQSPRYKIIEKKQPVAFWCNPISGHNTLYWYLQNLGQGPELLIRYENEEAVDDSQLPKDRFSAERLKGVDSTLKIQPAELGDSAVYLCASSRRGTAPYEQYFGPGTRLTVT.

The rearrangement links TRBV4-2 to TRBJ2-7; TRBD2 might be the D (5 bases). V shed 4 bases and J shed 3 bases, with 25 bases lying between them. Germline CDR1 and CDR2: LGHNA and YNFKEQ. The CDR3 is made up of 18 amino acids. In DNA form, the CDR3 reads TGTGCCAGCAGCCTCCGGGAAAGCGATAGCGCCGCTGTCTACGAGCAGTACTTC. Residues: CASSLRESDSAAVYEQYF.

Comments on this clone: Mismatch with germline at one junction end may stem from a read error. The sample contains more than one DNA sequence encoding this CDR3. The chain uses TRBV4-1 and TRBJ1-2; no firm D call. Germline V gene sequence: CDR1 MGHRA, CDR2 YSYEKL. This CDR3 is 16 amino acids long. CDR3 DNA: TGCGCCAGCAGCCACAACCCCGGGGTCTCTAACTATGGCTACACCTTT. This encodes CASSHNPGVSNYGYTF.

The rearrangement links TRBV27 to TRBJ1-2; D perhaps matches TRBD1 (5 bases). Trimming pared 3 bases from V and 8 bases from J, leaving 13 bases between. CDR1 is MNHEY and CDR2 is SMNVEV in the germline V gene (reference sequence). The CDR3 extends over 13 amino acids. In nucleotides, the CDR3 is TGTGCCAGCAGTTTGGGCAGGGAGGTGGGCTACACCTTC. Its translation is CASSLGREVGYTF.

The chain uses TRBV11-1 and TRBJ2-1, with TRBD2 matching over 9 bases. V lost 1 base, J lost 8 bases, and 6 bases stayed unmatched. The germline gives CDR1 SGHAT, CDR2 FQDESV (reference sequence). This CDR3 region has 15 residues. The CDR3 reads CASSLVAGGGDEQFF. The DNA of the CDR3 is TGTGCCAGCAGCTTAGTGGCGGGGGGGGGCGATGAGCAGTTCTTC.

V and J are TRBV5-1 and TRBJ2-3, with 10 bases lining up with TRBD2. The CDR3 runs 15 residues. J was trimmed by 3 bases and V by 3 bases; bases with no gene match: 4. The germline CDR1 and CDR2 sequences are SGHRS and YFSETQ. CDR3 amino acids: CASSWSGGETDTQYF. As DNA, the CDR3 is TGCGCCAGCAGCTGGAGCGGGGGGGAGACAGATACGCAGTATTTT.

V usage is TRBV7-2 and J usage is TRBJ2-7; 8 bases are shared with TRBD2. This CDR3 is 16 amino acids long. The trim removed 5 bases at V and 1 base at J, leaving 10 bases unmatched. Germline lookup yields CDR1 SGHTA and CDR2 FQGNSA. The CDR3 DNA reads as TGTGCCAGCAGCCCAGGTAGGACTAGCAGATCCTACGAGCAGTACTTC. Amino acid sequence: CASSPGRTSRSYEQYF.

The V call is TRBV14, the J call TRBJ1-2; D may be TRBD1 (6 bases). The CDR3 runs to 13 residues. Germline assignment: CDR1 SGHDN and CDR2 FVKESK. V gave up 1 base and J gave up 8 bases, with 11 bases separating them. CDR3 in DNA: TGTGCCAGCAGCCAAGCTTTGGACAGCGGCTACACCTTC. Translated: CASSQALDSGYTF.

This chain joins TRBV30 and TRBJ1-4; tentatively, D is TRBD1 (5 bases). This CDR3 region has 13 residues. Germline loops: CDR1 GTSNPN, CDR2 SVGIG (reference sequence). V dropped 1 base and J dropped 5 bases, with 8 bases sitting between them. The CDR3 reads CAWSERGNEKLFF. The CDR3 nucleotides read TGTGCCTGGAGTGAAAGGGGAAATGAAAAACTGTTTTTT.

The chain employs TRBV2 and TRBJ1-2; D call uncertain. CDR1 is SNHLY and CDR2 is FYNNEI in the germline V gene. The V end was cut by 8 bases, the J end by 4 bases, with 8 bases between. CDR3 length: 11 residues. CDR3 region: CASQEGYGYTF. CDR3 DNA sequence: TGTGCCAGCCAGGAGGGCTATGGCTACACCTTC.

The genes are TRBV10-3 and TRBJ2-7, with D uncertain. V lost 2 bases and J lost 6, with 11 bases in between. The germline CDR1 and CDR2 sequences are ENHRY and SYGVKD. This CDR3 has 13 residues. The CDR3 DNA sequence: TGTGCCATCAGTGAGAGAGTGCCTGCCGAGCAGTACTTC. This codes for CAISERVPAEQYF.

V gene TRBV5-1 combines with J gene TRBJ1-2, with TRBD1 identical over 9 bases. The junction had 12 bases not matched to a gene; V was cut back by 4 bases and J by 5 bases. Germline assignment: CDR1 SGHRS and CDR2 YFSETQ. The CDR3 totals 16 residues. CDR3 loop: CASSKGRGQGTYGYTF. The CDR3 coding sequence is TGCGCCAGCAGCAAAGGGAGGGGACAGGGAACATATGGCTACACCTTC.

The rearrangement links TRBV30 to TRBJ2-5; 8 bases agree with TRBD1. Germline V gives CDR1 GTSNPN, CDR2 SVGIG (reference sequence). Trimming took 0 bases from V and 4 from J; bases not matched to a gene: 7. This CDR3 region has 15 residues. CDR3 bases: TGTGCCTGGAGTGTACCTACCCAGGGGGCAGAGACCCAGTACTTC. Translating gives CAWSVPTQGAETQYF.

The chain recombines TRBV5-1 with TRBJ1-2; TRBD1 aligns across 8 bases. With V trimmed by 3 bases and J by 1 base, 8 bases remained unmatched. The germline gives CDR1 SGHRS, CDR2 YFSETQ. This CDR3 contains 16 residues. The CDR3, as DNA: TGCGCCAGCAGCTCAGGGGGCGCGAGCGTTAACTATGGCTACACCTTC. Its translation is CASSSGGASVNYGYTF.

This clone showed up just once. The rearrangement links TRBV5-5 to TRBJ2-3, with no clear D. Looked up from germline, CDR1 is SGHKS and CDR2 is YYEKEE (reference sequence). Trimming removed 2 bases from V and 4 bases from J, with 11 bases in between. This CDR3 contains 14 residues. CDR3 coding DNA: TGTGCCAGCAGCTTAAGCGTCTGGGCAGATACGCAGTATTTT. It translates to CASSLSVWADTQYF. The full variable domain, in which reference TRBV5-5 and TRBJ2-3 provide the parts outside the CDR3, is DAGVTQSPTHLIKTRGQQVTLRCSPISGHKSVSWYQQVLGQGPQFIFQYYEKEERGRGNFPDRFSARQFPNYSSELNVNALLLGDSALYLCASSLSVWADTQYFGPGTRLTVL.

The rearrangement uses TRBV5-1 and TRBJ2-7; D gene ambiguous. CDR3 length: 13 amino acids. In germline, CDR1 is SGHRS, CDR2 YFSETQ. The V end was cut by 6 bases, the J end by 2 bases, with 12 bases between. The CDR3 is CASNPLGAYEQYF. CDR3 bases: TGCGCCAGCAATCCCTTGGGCGCCTACGAGCAGTACTTC.

The chain is built from TRBV2 and TRBJ2-3; TRBD2 matches at 7 bases. This CDR3 has 14 residues. The V gene's germline CDR1 is SNHLY and CDR2 FYNNEI. J gave up 7 bases and V 6 bases, and 10 bases lay outside the gene matches. The CDR3: CASRAERDRYTQYF. The CDR3 bases are TGTGCCAGCAGGGCGGAGCGGGATCGGTATACGCAGTATTTT.

The chain carries TRBV29-1 and TRBJ1-5; D possibly corresponds to TRBD1 (5 bases). The CDR3 contains 12 residues. Germline V lookup: CDR1 SQVTM, CDR2 ANQGSEA. V was cut by 4 bases and J by 4 bases, with 8 bases left in between. The CDR3 loop is CSVAGLNQPQHF. The DNA of the CDR3 is TGCAGCGTTGCAGGGCTTAATCAGCCCCAGCATTTT.

The chain has TRBV5-1 and TRBJ2-7, with 11 bases matching TRBD1. J lost 5 bases, V lost 0 bases, and 4 bases had no gene match. This CDR3 contains 15 residues. From germline, CDR1 is SGHRS and CDR2 YFSETQ. CDR3 residues: CASSLAGTGGDEQYF. The CDR3 region has the DNA TGCGCCAGCAGCTTGGCCGGGACAGGGGGGGACGAGCAGTACTTC.

The chain is built from TRBV10-3 and TRBJ2-2; 9 nucleotides align to TRBD1. The V gene's germline CDR1 is ENHRY and CDR2 SYGVKD. CDR3 length equals 15 residues. V shed 6 bases, J shed 5 bases, and the junction held 7 bases outside the gene matches. The CDR3 protein is CAIRAGTGWTGELFF. CDR3 sequence (DNA): TGTGCCATCAGAGCCGGGACAGGGTGGACCGGGGAGCTGTTTTTT.

The V gene is TRBV7-9, the J gene TRBJ2-7, with a possible D match to TRBD1 (6 bases). There are 15 residues in the CDR3. Trimming stripped 4 bases from V and 5 bases from J, with 18 bases between. Looked up from germline, CDR1 is SEHNR and CDR2 is FQNEAQ (reference sequence). In DNA form, the CDR3 reads TGTGCCAGCAGCTCGAGAGGACAGCGGCCGGACGAGCAGTACTTC. Its protein is CASSSRGQRPDEQYF.

The chain recombines TRBV5-4 with TRBJ2-3; D is ambiguous. V shed 0 bases and J shed 3 bases, with 5 bases lying between them. The CDR3 totals 13 residues. Germline V gene lookup returns CDR1 SGHNT and CDR2 YYREEE (reference sequence). The DNA of the CDR3 is TGTGCCAGCAGCTTGGACAGAACAGATACGCAGTATTTT. It codes for CASSLDRTDTQYF.

The chain has TRBV10-3 and TRBJ2-7, with 8 positions matching TRBD1. The CDR3 is 15 residues long. In germline, CDR1 is ENHRY, CDR2 SYGVKD. V was pared by 6 bases and J by 3 bases, with 10 bases of the junction left unmatched. The CDR3, as DNA: TGTGCCATCAGAAAGGACAGGGCGGACCTCTACGAGCAGTACTTC. Amino acids: CAIRKDRADLYEQYF.

The chain joins TRBV30 to TRBJ1-1, with D possibly matching TRBD1 (6 bases). Per germline, CDR1 GTSNPN and CDR2 SVGIG (reference sequence). V lost 0 bases and J lost 7, with 9 bases in between. The CDR3 loop spans 12 amino acids. The CDR3 bases are TGTGCCTGGAGTGTACGGACAGATGAAGCTTTCTTT. Its protein is CAWSVRTDEAFF.